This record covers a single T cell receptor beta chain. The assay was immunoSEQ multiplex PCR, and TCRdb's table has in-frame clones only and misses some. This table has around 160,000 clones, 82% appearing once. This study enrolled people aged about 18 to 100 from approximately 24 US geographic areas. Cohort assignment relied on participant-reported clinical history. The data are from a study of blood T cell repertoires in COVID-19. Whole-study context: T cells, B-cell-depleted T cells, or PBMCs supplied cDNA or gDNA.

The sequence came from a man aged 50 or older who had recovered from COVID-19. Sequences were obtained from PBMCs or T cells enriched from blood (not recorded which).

In nucleotides, the CDR3 is TGTGCCAGCAGAGCCCAGGGGATAGGGTACGAGCAGTACTTC. The encoded protein is CASRAQGIGYEQYF. The chain couples TRBV2 to TRBJ2-7, with D possibly TRBD1 on 6 matching bases. The CDR3 has 14 amino acids. The V end lost 6 bases, the J end lost 4 bases, and 16 bases lay between the germline ends. CDR1 and CDR2 from the germline V gene are SNHLY and FYNNEI.